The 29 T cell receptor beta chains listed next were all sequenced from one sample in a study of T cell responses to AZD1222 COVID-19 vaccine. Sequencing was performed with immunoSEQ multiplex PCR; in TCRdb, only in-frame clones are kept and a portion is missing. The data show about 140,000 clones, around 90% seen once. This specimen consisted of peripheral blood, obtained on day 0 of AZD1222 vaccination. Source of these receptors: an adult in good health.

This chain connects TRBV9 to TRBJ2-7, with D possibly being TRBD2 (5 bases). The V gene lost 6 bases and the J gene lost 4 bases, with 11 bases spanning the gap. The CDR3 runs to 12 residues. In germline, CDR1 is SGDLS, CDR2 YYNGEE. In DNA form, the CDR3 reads TGTGCCAGCACCGTCGGAGGTTACGAGCAGTACTTC. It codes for CASTVGGYEQYF.

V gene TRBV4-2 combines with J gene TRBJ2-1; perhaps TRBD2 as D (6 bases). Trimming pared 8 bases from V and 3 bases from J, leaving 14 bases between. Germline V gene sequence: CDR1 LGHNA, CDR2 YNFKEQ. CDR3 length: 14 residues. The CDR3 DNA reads TGTGCCAGCTGTCCGGGAGAGGACTACAATGAGCAGTTCTTC. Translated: CASCPGEDYNEQFF.

The CDR3 spells CASSLYPGGDYNEQFF. As DNA, the CDR3 is TGTGCCAGCAGCTTATATCCGGGAGGGGACTACAATGAGCAGTTCTTC. The chain has TRBV7-2 and TRBJ2-1; 8 positions match TRBD2. Germline V gene lookup returns CDR1 SGHTA and CDR2 FQGNSA. J lost 3 bases, V lost 2 bases, and 6 bases had no gene match. This CDR3 region has 16 residues.

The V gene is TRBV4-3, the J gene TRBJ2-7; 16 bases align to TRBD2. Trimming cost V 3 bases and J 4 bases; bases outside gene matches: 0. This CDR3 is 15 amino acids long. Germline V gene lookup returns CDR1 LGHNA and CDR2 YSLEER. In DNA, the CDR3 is TGCGCCAGCAGCCAGGGACTAGCGGGAGGGTACGAGCAGTACTTC. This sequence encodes CASSQGLAGGYEQYF.

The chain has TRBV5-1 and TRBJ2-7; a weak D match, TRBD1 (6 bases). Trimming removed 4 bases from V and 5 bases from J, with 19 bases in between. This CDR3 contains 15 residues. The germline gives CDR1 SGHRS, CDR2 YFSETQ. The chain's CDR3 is CASSPFQDSANEQYF. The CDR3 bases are TGCGCCAGCAGCCCCTTCCAGGACAGTGCTAACGAGCAGTACTTC.

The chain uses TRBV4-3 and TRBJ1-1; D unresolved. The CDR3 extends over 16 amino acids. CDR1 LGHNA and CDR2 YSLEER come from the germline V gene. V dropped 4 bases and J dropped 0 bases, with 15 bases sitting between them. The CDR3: CASSRSSRGMNTEAFF. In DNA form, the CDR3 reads TGCGCCAGCAGCCGAAGTAGCCGTGGGATGAACACTGAAGCTTTCTTT.

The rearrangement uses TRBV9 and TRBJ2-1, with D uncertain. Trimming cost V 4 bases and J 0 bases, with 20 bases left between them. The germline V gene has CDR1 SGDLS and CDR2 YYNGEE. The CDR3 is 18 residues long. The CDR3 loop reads CASSQPKGGSRSYNEQFF. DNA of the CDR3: TGTGCCAGCAGCCAACCAAAAGGCGGTTCTCGCTCCTACAATGAGCAGTTCTTC.

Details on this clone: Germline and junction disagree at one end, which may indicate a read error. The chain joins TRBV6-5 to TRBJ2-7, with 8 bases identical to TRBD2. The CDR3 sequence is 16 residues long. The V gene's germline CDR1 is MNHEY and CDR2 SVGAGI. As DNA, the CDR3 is TGTGCCAGCAGTTACCCGGGGGCGGGAGGCTCCCACGAGCAGTACTTC. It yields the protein CASSYPGAGGSHEQYF.

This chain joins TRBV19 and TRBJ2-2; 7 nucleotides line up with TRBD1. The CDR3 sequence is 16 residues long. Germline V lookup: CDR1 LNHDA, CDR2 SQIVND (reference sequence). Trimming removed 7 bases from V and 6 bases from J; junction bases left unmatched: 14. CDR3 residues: CASTADRKERAGELFF. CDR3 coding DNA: TGTGCCAGTACCGCGGACAGGAAGGAAAGGGCCGGGGAGCTGTTTTTT.

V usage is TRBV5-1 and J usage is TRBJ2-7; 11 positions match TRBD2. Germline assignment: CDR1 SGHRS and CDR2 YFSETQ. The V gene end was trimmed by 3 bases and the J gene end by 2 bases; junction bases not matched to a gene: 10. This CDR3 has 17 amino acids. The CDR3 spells CASSSGTSGRWTYEQYF. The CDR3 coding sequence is TGCGCCAGCAGCTCCGGGACTAGCGGCCGTTGGACCTACGAGCAGTACTTC.

The CDR3 spells CASSSSSVQETQYF. CDR3 coding DNA: TGTGCCAGCAGCAGTTCAAGTGTCCAAGAGACCCAGTACTTC. This chain uses TRBV7-8 with TRBJ2-5; no reliable D call. CDR1 is SGHVS and CDR2 is FQNEAQ in the germline V gene. V dropped 5 bases and J dropped 1 base, with 11 bases sitting between them. The CDR3 contains 14 residues.

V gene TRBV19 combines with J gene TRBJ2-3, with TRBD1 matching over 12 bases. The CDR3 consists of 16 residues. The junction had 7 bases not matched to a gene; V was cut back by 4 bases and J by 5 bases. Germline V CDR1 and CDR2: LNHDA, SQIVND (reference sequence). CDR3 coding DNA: TGTGCCAGTAGTAGAAGTGGGACAGGGGGCGTAGATACGCAGTATTTT. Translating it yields CASSRSGTGGVDTQYF.

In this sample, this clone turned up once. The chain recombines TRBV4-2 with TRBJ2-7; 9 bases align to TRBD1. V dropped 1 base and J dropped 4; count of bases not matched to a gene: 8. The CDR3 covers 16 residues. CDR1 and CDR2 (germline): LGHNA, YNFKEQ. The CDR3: CASSQATGGGKYEQYF. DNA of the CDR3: TGTGCCAGCAGCCAAGCTACAGGGGGCGGGAAATACGAGCAGTACTTC.

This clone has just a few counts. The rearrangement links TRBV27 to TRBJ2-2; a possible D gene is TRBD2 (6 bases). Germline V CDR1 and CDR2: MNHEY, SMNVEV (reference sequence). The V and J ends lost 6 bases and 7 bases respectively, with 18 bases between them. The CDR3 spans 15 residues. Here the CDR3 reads CASRDYSRFDGELFF. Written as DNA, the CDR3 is TGTGCCAGCAGGGACTACTCCCGTTTCGACGGGGAGCTGTTTTTT.

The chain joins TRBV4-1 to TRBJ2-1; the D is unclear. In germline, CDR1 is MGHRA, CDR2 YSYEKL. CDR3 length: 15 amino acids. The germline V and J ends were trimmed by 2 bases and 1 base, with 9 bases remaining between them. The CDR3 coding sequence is TGCGCCAGCAGCCAAATGGCGCTTTCCTACAATGAGCAGTTCTTC. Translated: CASSQMALSYNEQFF.

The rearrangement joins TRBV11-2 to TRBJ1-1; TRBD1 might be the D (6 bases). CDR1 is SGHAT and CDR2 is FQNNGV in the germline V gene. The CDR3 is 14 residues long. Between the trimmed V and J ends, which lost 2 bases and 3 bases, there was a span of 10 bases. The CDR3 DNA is TGTGCCAGCAGCTTATACAGGGTCCACACTGAAGCTTTCTTT. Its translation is CASSLYRVHTEAFF.

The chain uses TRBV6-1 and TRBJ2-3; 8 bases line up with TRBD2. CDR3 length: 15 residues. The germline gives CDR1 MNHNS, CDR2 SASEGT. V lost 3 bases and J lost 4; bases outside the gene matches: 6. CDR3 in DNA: TGTGCCAGCAGTGAGGGACTAGGAGGGCCAGATACGCAGTATTTT. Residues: CASSEGLGGPDTQYF.

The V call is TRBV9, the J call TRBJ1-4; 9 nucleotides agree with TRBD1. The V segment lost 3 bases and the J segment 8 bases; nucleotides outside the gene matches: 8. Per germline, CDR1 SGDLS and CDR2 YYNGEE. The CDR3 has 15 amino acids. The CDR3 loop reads CASSAQTGGREKLFF. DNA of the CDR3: TGTGCCAGCAGCGCGCAAACAGGGGGCCGGGAAAAACTGTTTTTT.

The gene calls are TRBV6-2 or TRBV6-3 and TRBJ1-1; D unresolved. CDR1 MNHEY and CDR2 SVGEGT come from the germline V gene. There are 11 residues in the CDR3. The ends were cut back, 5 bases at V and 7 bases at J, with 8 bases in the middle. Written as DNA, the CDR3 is TGTGCCAGCAGTCCCGGGCTTGAAGCTTTCTTT. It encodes CASSPGLEAFF.

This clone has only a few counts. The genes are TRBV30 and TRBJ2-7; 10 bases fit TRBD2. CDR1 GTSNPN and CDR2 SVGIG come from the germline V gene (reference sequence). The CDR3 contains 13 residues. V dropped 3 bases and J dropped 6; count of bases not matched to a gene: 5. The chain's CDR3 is CAWRKAGGREQYF. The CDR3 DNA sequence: TGTGCCTGGAGGAAAGCGGGAGGGCGCGAGCAGTACTTC.

The CDR3 sequence is CASSTLRTGDGYTF. The CDR3 DNA reads as TGTGCCAGTAGTACATTACGGACAGGGGATGGCTACACCTTC. This rearrangement joins TRBV19 to TRBJ1-2, with 9 nucleotides matching TRBD1. The trim removed 4 bases at V and 6 bases at J, leaving 6 bases unmatched. The V gene's germline CDR1 is LNHDA and CDR2 SQIVND (reference sequence). This CDR3 is built from 14 residues.

This CDR3 reads CASSLGGYEQFF. The CDR3 coding sequence is TGTGCCAGCAGCTTAGGAGGGTATGAGCAGTTCTTC. The rearrangement joins TRBV5-6 to TRBJ2-1; D is possibly TRBD2 (6 bases). The CDR3 is 12 residues long. Germline V lookup: CDR1 SGHDT, CDR2 YYEEEE. V was pared by 2 bases and J by 8 bases, with 8 bases between. The whole variable domain, remainder taken from reference TRBV5-6 and TRBJ2-1, is DAGVTQSPTHLIKTRGQQVTLRCSPKSGHDTVSWYQQALGQGPQFIFQYYEEEERQRGNFPDRFSGHQFPNYSSELNVNALLLGDSALYLCASSLGGYEQFFGPGTRLTVL.

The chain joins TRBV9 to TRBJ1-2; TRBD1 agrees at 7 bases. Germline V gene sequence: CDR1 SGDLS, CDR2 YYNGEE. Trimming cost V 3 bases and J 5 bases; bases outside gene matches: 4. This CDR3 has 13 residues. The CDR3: CASSGTGVYGYTF. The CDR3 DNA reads TGTGCCAGCAGCGGAACAGGGGTGTATGGCTACACCTTC.

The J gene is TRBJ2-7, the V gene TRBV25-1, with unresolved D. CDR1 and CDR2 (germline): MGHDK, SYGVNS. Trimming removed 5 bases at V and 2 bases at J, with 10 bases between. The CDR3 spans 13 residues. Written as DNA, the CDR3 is TGTGCCAGCAGTAAGGGATCTACCTACGAGCAGTACTTC. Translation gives CASSKGSTYEQYF.

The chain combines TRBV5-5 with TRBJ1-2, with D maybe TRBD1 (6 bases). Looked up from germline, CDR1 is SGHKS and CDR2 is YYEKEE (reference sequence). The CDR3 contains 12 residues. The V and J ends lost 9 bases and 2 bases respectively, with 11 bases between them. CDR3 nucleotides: TGTGCCACGGCAGGGGCGAACTATGGCTACACCTTC. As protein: CATAGANYGYTF.

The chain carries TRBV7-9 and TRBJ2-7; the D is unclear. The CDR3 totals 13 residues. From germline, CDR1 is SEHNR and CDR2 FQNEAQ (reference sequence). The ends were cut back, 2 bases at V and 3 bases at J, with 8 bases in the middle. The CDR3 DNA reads TGTGCCAGCAGCTTAAGAACCGACTACGAGCAGTACTTC. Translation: CASSLRTDYEQYF.

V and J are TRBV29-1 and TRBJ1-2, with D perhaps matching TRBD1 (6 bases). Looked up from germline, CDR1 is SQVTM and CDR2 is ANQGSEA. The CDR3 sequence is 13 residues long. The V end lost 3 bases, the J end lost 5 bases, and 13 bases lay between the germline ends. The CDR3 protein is CSVEFRRGYGYTF. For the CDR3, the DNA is TGCAGCGTTGAGTTCCGCAGGGGTTATGGCTACACCTTC.

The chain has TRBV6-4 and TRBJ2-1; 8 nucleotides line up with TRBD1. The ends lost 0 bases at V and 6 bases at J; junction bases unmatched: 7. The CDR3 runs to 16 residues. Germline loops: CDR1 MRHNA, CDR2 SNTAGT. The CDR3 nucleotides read TGTGCCAGCAGTGACTCGGGTACAGGGGGTAGCAATGAGCAGTTCTTC. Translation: CASSDSGTGGSNEQFF.

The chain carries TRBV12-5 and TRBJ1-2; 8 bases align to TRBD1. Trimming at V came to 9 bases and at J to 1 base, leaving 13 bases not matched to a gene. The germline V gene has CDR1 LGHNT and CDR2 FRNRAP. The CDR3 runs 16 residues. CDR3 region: CASPLPETGDNYGYTF. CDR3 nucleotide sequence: TGTGCTAGCCCACTCCCGGAGACAGGGGATAACTATGGCTACACCTTC.